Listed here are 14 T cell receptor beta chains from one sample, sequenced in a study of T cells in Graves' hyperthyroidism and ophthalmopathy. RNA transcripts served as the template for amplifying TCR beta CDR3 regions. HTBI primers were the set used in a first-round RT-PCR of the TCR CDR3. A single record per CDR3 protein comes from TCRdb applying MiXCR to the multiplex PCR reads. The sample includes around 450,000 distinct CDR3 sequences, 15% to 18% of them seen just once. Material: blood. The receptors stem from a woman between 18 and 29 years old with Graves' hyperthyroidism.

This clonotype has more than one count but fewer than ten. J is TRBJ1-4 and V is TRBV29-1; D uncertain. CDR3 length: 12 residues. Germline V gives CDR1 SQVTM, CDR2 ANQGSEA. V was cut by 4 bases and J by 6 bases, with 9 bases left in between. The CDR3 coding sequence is TGCAGCGTTGTTGGAGATTATGAAAAACTGTTTTTT. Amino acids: CSVVGDYEKLFF.

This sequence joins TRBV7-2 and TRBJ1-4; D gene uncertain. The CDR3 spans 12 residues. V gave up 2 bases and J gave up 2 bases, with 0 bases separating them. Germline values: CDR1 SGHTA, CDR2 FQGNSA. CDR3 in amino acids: CASSLTNEKLFF. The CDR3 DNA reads TGTGCCAGCAGCTTAACTAATGAAAAACTGTTTTTT.

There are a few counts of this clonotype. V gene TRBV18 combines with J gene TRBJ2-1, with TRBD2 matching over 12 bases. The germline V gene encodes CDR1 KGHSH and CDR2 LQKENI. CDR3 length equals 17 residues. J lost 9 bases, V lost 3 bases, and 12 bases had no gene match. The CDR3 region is CASSPASTSGSHGEQFF. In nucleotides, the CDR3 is TGTGCCAGCTCACCTGCCTCGACTAGCGGGAGTCATGGTGAGCAGTTCTTC.

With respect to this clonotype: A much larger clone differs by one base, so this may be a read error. The CDR3 nucleotides are TGTGCCAGCAGTTACGTCGGGAACATTGAAGCTTTCTTT. Residues: CASSYVGNIEAFF. The rearrangement joins TRBV6-5 to TRBJ1-1; D is ambiguous. The CDR3 sequence is 13 residues long. Germline V gene sequence: CDR1 MNHEY, CDR2 SVGAGI.

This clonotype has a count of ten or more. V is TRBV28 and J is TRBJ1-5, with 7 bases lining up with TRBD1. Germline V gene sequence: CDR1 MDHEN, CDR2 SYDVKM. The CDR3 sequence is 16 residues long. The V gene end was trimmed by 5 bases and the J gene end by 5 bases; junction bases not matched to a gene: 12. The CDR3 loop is CASSPHGRGQDQPQHF. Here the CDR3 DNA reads TGTGCCAGCAGTCCCCATGGGAGGGGGCAGGATCAGCCCCAGCATTTT.

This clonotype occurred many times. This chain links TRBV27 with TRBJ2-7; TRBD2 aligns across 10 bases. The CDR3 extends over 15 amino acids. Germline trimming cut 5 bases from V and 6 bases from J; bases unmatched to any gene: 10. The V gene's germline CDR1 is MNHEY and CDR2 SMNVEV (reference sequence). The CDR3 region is CASSAPASGRGEQYF. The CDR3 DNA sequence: TGTGCCAGCAGTGCACCCGCTAGCGGGAGAGGCGAGCAGTACTTC.

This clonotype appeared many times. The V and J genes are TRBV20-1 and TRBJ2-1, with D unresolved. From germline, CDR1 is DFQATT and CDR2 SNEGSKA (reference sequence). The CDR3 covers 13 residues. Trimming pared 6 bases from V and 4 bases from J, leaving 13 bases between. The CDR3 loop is CSAPLGNYNEQFF. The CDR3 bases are TGCAGTGCCCCCCTGGGAAATTACAATGAGCAGTTCTTC.

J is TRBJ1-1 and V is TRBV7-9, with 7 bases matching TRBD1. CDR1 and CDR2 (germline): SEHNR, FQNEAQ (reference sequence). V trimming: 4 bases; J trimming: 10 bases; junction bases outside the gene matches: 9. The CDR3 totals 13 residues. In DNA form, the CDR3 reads TGTGCCAGCAGCTCAGCCAGGGGGAGGGGAGCTTTCTTT. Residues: CASSSARGRGAFF.

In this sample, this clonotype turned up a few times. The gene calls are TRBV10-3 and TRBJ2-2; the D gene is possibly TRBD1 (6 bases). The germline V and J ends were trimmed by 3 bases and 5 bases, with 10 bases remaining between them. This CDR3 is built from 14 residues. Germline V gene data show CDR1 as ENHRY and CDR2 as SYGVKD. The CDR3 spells CAISDIGGTGELFF. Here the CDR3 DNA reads TGTGCCATCAGTGATATAGGGGGAACCGGGGAGCTGTTTTTT.

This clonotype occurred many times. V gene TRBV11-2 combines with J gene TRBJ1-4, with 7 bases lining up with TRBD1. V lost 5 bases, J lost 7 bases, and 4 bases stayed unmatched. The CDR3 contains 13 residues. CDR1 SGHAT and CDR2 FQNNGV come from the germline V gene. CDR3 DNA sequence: TGTGCCAGCAGCAAAGGGACAGCTGAAAAACTGTTTTTT. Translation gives CASSKGTAEKLFF.

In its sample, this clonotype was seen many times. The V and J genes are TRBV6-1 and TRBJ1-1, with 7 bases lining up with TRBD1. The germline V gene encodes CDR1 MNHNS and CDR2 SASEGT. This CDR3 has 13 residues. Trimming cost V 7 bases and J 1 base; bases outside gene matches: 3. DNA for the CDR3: TGTGCCAGCACGGACAGGACGAACACTGAAGCTTTCTTT. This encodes CASTDRTNTEAFF.

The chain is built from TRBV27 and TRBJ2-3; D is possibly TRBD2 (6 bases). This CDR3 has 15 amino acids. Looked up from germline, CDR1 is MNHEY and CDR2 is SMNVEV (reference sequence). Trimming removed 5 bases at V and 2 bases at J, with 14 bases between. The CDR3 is CASSDTGAPTDTQYF. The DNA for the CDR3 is TGTGCCAGCAGTGATACGGGAGCTCCCACAGATACGCAGTATTTT.

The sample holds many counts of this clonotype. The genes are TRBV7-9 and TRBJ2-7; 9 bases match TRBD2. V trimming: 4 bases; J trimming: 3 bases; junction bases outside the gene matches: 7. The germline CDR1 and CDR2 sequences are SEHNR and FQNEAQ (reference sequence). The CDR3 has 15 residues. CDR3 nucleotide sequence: TGTGCCAGCAGCTACTCAGGGACTAGCCTCTACGAGCAGTACTTC. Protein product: CASSYSGTSLYEQYF.

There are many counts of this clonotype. The CDR3 DNA is TGTGCCAGCAGCCTAACGCGACAGGATCGCTATGGCTACACCTTC. Residues: CASSLTRQDRYGYTF. The chain is built from TRBV11-2 and TRBJ1-2; D possibly corresponds to TRBD1 (6 bases). V was pared by 5 bases and J by 4 bases, with 17 bases between. Per the germline V gene, CDR1 is SGHAT and CDR2 is FQNNGV. This CDR3 is 15 amino acids long.